This T cell receptor (beta chain) was sequenced in a study of blood T cell repertoires in COVID-19. How the authors handled the data: From reference gene primer amplification, estimates of nucleated cell counts were derived. Here immunoSEQ multiplex PCR was the method, and the copy in TCRdb shows in-frame clones only, minus some. The V and J calls and clone size come from that table; D and trimming were worked out from the DNA. The table records 99,000 or so clones, approximately 85% of them present only once. There are 14 residues in the CDR3. Trimming removed 4 bases at V and 1 base at J, with 11 bases between. Germline V gene data show CDR1 as SGHKS and CDR2 as YYEKEE (reference sequence).

V usage is TRBV5-5 and J usage is TRBJ1-1, with TRBD1 as a possible D gene (6 bases). This TCR came from a man aged 50-60 years with acute or convalescent COVID-19. Material: peripheral blood. CDR3 amino acids: CASSASTGNTEAFF. Here the CDR3 DNA reads TGTGCCAGCAGCGCGTCGACAGGGAACACTGAAGCTTTCTTT. Combining the CDR3 with reference TRBV5-5 and TRBJ1-1 gives the whole variable domain DAGVTQSPTHLIKTRGQQVTLRCSPISGHKSVSWYQQVLGQGPQFIFQYYEKEERGRGNFPDRFSARQFPNYSSELNVNALLLGDSALYLCASSASTGNTEAFFGQGTRLTVV.